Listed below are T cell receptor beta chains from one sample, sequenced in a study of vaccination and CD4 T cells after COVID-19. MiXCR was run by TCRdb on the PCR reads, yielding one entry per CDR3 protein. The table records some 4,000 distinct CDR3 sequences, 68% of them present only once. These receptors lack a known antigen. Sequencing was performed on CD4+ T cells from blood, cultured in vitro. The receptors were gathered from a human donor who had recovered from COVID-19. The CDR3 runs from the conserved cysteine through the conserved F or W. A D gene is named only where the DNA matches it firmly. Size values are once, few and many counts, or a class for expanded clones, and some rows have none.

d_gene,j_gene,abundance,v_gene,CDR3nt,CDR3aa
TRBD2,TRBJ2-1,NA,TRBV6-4,TGTGCCAGCAGGGCCCGGGGAGGGACTGAGCAGTTCTTC,CASRARGGTEQFF
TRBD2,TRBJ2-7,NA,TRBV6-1,TGTGCCAGCAGTGAAGCGGGGACTAGCGGGTACGAGCAGTACTTC,CASSEAGTSGYEQYF
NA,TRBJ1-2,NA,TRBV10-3,TGTGCCATCTCGTTGAGGGGGTACGATAACTATGGCTACACCTTC,CAISLRGYDNYGYTF
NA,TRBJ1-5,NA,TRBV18,TGTGCCAGCTCACCGGCAGGCAGGCTCAATCAGCCCCAGCATTTT,CASSPAGRLNQPQHF
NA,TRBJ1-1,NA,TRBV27,TGTGCCAGCAGTTTATCGTGGGACATGAACACTGAAGCTTTCTTT,CASSLSWDMNTEAFF
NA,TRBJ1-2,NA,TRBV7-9,TGTGCCAGCAGCGGAAGGACAGCGCGCTATGGCTACACCTTC,CASSGRTARYGYTF
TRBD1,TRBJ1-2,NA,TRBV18,TGTGCCAGCTCGTCCGTGACGGGACAGGGGTATGGCTACACCTTC,CASSSVTGQGYGYTF
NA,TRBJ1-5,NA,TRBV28,TGTGCCAGCAGTTTAGGGACACCTGGCAATCAGCCCCAGCATTTT,CASSLGTPGNQPQHF
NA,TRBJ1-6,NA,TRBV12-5,TGTGCTAGTGGTTTGGTTGGGGATTCACCCCTCCACTTT,CASGLVGDSPLHF
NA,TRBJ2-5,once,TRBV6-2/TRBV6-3,TGTGCCAGCAGATTCAGGGGCCAAGAGACCCAGTACTTC,CASRFRGQETQYF
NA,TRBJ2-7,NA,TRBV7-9,TGTGCCAGCAGCTTCACAGGGTTAACCTACGAGCAGTACTTC,CASSFTGLTYEQYF
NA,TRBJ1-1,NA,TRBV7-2,TGTGCCAGCAGCTTCGGCGCAGCCACTGAAGCTTTCTTT,CASSFGAATEAFF
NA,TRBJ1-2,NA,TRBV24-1,TGTGCCACCAGTGGGATCGGGGCTCAGGGCTACACCTTC,CATSGIGAQGYTF
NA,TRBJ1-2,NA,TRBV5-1,TGCGCCAGCAGCCCCACGGGCCCACGAGGCTATGGCTACACCTTC,CASSPTGPRGYGYTF
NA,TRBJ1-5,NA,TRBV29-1,TGCAGCGTCCAAGAGGGGGGTCAGTATAGCAATCAGCCCCAGCATTTT,CSVQEGGQYSNQPQHF
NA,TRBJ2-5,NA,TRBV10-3,TGTGCCATCAGTGATTCTCGGGTTACCAAAGAGACCCAGTACTTC,CAISDSRVTKETQYF
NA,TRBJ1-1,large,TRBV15,TGTGCCACCAGCAGAAAGCAGGAAGGGTTGGGCACTGAAGCTTTCTTT,CATSRKQEGLGTEAFF
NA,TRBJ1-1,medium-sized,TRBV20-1,TGCAGTGCAAAGAACCACAGGGAAGCTTTCTTT,CSAKNHREAFF
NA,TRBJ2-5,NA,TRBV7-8,TGTGCCAGCAGCTTTGTTGGGATGAAGACCCAGTACTTC,CASSFVGMKTQYF
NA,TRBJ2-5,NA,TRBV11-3,TGTGCCAGCAGCCCCGGGACGGCGTACCAAGAGACCCAGTACTTC,CASSPGTAYQETQYF
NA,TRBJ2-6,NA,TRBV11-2,TGTGCCAGCAGCTTCAACTCTGGGGCCAACGTCCTGACTTTC,CASSFNSGANVLTF
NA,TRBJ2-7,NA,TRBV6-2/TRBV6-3,TGTGCCATCGCCCCCACCCCCTCCTACGAGCAGTACTTC,CAIAPTPSYEQYF
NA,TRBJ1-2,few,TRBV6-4,TGTGCCAGCAGAGCTGGAGGGAACTATGGCTACACCTTC,CASRAGGNYGYTF
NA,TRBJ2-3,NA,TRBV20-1,TGCAGTGCCTCGTCAGGGGCTAGCACAGATACGCAGTATTTT,CSASSGASTDTQYF
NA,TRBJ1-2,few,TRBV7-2,TGTGCCAGCAGCTCATATGAGGGACGGCTTAACTATGGCTACACCTTC,CASSSYEGRLNYGYTF
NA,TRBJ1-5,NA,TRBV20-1,TGCAGTGCTCAACAGGGCTGGGGAAATCAGCCCCAGCATTTT,CSAQQGWGNQPQHF
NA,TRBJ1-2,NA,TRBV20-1,TGCAGTGCTAGATTTCAGGCGGGTTCCTATGGCTACACCTTC,CSARFQAGSYGYTF
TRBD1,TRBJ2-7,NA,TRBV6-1,TGTGCCAGCAGTGGACAGGGCGCCGTCCACGAGCAGTACTTC,CASSGQGAVHEQYF
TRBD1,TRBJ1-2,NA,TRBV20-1,TGCAGTGCTATACCCAGGGACAGGGGGCCAGGTGGCTACACCTTC,CSAIPRDRGPGGYTF
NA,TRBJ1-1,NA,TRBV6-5,TGTGCCAGCAGTTACGAAGGGCAGGGACGCCGGGTTTTT,CASSYEGQGRRVF
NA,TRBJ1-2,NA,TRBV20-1,TGCAGTGTTACAGGGAATTATGGCTACACCTTC,CSVTGNYGYTF
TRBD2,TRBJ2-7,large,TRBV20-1,TGCAGTGCTAGTCAAGGACCTAGCGGGGGTGTCAGGACCTACGAGCAGTACTTC,CSASQGPSGGVRTYEQYF
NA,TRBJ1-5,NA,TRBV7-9,TGTGCCAGCAGCCCTATCGACCGATATAGCAATCAGCCCCAGCATTTT,CASSPIDRYSNQPQHF
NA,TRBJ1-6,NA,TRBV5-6,TGTGCCAGCAGCTTGGGACAGGCCAGAGGGCCCCTCCACTTT,CASSLGQARGPLHF
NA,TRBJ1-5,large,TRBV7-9,TGTGCCAGCAGCCCCGGAGGGAGCAATCAGCCCCAGCATTTT,CASSPGGSNQPQHF
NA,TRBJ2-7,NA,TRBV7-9,TGTGCCAGCAGCTTAGCCGGTGGTAACGAGCAGTACTTC,CASSLAGGNEQYF
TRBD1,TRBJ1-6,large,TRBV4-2,TGTGCCAGCAGCCAAGAAAGCCTTCGACAGGGCAATTCACCCCTCCACTTT,CASSQESLRQGNSPLHF
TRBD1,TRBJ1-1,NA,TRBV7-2,TGTGCCAGCAGCCGGACAGGTCGAACTGAAGCTTTCTTT,CASSRTGRTEAFF
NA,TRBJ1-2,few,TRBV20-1,TGCAGTGCTAGGGAGGGGAGCGGCTACACCTTC,CSAREGSGYTF
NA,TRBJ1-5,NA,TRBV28,TGTGCCAGCAGTTTCAGCCGGATCTCACATTTT,CASSFSRISHF
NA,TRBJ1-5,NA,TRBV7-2,TGTGCCAGCGGGGGGAATGGCAATCAGCCCCAGCATTTT,CASGGNGNQPQHF
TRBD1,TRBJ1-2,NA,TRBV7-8,TGTGCCAGCAGCTTCCGGGACAGGGCAGCTAACTATGGCTACACCTTC,CASSFRDRAANYGYTF
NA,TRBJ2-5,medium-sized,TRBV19,TGTGCCAGTAGTTCTCAGGGTAGGGAGACCCAGTACTTC,CASSSQGRETQYF
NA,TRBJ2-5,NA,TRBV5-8,TGTGCCAGCAGCAATACCCCCCGGGAGACCCAGTACTTC,CASSNTPRETQYF
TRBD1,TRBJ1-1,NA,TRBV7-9,TGTGCCAGCAGCCCGGGACAGGGGAGGACTGAAGCTTTCTTT,CASSPGQGRTEAFF
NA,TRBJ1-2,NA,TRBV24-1,TGTGCCACCAGTGATTTCTTCTATGGCTACACCTTC,CATSDFFYGYTF
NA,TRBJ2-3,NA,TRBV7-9,TGTGCCAGCAGCTTATTTACTAGCACAGATACGCAGTATTTT,CASSLFTSTDTQYF
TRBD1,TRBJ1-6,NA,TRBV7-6,TGTGCCAGCAGCCTCCAGAGCAGGGGGGGTAATTCACCCCTCCACTTT,CASSLQSRGGNSPLHF
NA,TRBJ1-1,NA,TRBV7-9,TGTGCCAGCAGCCGCGACACTGAAGCTTTCTTT,CASSRDTEAFF
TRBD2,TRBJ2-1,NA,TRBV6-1,TGTGCCAGCAGGTCCGGGACTAGGTCCAATGAGCAGTTCTTC,CASRSGTRSNEQFF
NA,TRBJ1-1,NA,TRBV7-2,TGTGCCAGCAGCTTAGCCACAGCATCGCCGCACTTAGCTTTCTTT,CASSLATASPHLAFF
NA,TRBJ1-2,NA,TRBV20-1,TGCAGTGCCCCAGGGAGGGGCTATGGCTACACCTTC,CSAPGRGYGYTF
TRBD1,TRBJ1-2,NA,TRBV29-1,TGCAGCGTGACAGGGAGGTTCGGCTATGGCTACACCTTC,CSVTGRFGYGYTF
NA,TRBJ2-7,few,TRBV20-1,TGCAGTGCTAGAGATTATGGGGGCGGAGGGAGGTATCCCTACGAGCAGTACTTC,CSARDYGGGGRYPYEQYF
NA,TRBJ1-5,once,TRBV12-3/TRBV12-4,TGTGCCAGCAGTTTTGAGGAGAATCAGCCCCAGCATTTT,CASSFEENQPQHF